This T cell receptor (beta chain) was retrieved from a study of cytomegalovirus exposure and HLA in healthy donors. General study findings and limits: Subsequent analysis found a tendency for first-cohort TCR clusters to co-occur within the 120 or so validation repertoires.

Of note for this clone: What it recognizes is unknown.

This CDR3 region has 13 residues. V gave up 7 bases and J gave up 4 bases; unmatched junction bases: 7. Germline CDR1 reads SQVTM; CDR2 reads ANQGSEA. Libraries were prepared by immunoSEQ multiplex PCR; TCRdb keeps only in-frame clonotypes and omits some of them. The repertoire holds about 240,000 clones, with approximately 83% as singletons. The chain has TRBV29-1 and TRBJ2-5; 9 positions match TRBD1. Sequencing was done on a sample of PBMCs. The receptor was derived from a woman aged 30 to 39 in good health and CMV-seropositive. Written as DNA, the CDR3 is TGCAGCGCTGCCCTGACAGGGGGAGAGACCCAGTACTTC. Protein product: CSAALTGGETQYF.